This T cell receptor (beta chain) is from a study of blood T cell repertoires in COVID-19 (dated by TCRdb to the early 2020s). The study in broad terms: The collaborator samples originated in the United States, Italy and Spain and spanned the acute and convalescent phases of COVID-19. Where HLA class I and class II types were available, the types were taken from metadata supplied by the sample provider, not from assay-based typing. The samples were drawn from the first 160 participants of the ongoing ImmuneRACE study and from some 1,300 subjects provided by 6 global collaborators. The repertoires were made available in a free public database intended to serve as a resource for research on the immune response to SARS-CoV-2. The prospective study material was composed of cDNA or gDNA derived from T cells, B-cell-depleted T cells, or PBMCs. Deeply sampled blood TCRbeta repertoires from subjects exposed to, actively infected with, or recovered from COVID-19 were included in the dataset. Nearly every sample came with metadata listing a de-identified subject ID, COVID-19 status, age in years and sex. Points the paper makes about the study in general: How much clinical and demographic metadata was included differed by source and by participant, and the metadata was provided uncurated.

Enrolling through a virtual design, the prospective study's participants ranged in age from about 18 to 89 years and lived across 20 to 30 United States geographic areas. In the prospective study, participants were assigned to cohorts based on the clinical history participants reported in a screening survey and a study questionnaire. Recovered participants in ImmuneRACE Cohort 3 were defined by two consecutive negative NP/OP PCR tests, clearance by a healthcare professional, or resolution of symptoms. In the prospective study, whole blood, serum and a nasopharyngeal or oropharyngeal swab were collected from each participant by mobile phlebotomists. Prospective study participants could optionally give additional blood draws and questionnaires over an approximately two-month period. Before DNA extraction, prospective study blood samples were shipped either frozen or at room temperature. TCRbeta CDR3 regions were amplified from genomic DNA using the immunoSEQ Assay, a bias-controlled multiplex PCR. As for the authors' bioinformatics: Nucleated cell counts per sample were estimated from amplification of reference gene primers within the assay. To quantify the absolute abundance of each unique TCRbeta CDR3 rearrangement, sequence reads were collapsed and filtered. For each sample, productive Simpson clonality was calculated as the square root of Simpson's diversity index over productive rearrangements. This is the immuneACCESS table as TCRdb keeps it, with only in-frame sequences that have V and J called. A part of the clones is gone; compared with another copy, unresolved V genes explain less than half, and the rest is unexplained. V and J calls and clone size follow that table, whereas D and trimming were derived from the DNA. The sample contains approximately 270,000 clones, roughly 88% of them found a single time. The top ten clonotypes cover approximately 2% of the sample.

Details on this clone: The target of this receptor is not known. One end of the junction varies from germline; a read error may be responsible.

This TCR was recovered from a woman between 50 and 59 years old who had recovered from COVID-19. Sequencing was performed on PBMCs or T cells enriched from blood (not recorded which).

The DNA sequence reads TGTGCCAGCAGCCTAGCCAGGGGGCGGTATGGCTACACCTTC. This sequence encodes CASSLARGRYGYTF. In this chain, TRBV7-9 is recombined with TRBJ1-2; 8 bases in between match TRBD1. The CDR3 sequence holds 14 residues, the cysteine and phenylalanine included. CDR3 DNA only is kept here, 42 bases in frame from base 1. The germline V gene encodes CDR1 SEHNR and CDR2 FQNEAQ (reference sequence). With all but the CDR3 taken from the reference TRBV7-9 and TRBJ1-2 genes, the full variable domain is: DTGVSQNPRHKITKRGQNVTFRCDPISEHNRLYWYRQTLGQGPEFLTYFQNEAQLEKSRLLSDRFSAERPKGSFSTLEIQRTEQGDSAMYLCASSLARGRYGYTFGSGTRLTVV.